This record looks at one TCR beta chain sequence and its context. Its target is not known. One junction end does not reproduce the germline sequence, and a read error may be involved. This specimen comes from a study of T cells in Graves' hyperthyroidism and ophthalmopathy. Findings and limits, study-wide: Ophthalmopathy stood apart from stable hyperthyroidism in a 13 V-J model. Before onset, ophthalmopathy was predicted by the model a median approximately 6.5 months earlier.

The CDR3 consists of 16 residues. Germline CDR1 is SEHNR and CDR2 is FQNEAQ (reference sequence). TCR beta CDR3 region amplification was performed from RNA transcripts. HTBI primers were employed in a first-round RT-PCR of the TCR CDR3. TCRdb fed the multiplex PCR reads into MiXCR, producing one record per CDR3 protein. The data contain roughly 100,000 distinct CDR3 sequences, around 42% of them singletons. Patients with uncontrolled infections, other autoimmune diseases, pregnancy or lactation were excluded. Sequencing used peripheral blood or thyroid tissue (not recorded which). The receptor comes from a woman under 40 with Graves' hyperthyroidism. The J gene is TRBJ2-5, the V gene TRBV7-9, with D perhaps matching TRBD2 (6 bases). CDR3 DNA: TGCGCCAGCAGCCAAGCTACTTCAGGGTGGGGGGAGCCCCAGTACTTC. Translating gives CASSQATSGWGEPQYF.